A selection of T cell receptor beta chains follows, all from one sample in a study of T cells in localized non-small cell lung cancer. Sequencing used immunoSEQ multiplex PCR; TCRdb keeps in-frame clones, though not all of them. Of 130,000 or so clones listed, approximately 88% are singletons. The input for sequencing was peripheral blood, taken before any cancer treatment. These receptor sequences come from a female donor over 55 with stage I lung adenocarcinoma. The CDR3 runs from the conserved cysteine through the conserved F or W. Not every row has a clone size; where given, it reads once, few, many or a size class.

CDR3 protein | clone size | V gene
CASSIEGNTEAFF | - | TRBV19
CASSALGRESTDTQYF | - | TRBV6-1
CASSSPEGIGETQYF | - | TRBV5-4
CASCDPAGGRSSYNEQFF | many | TRBV2
CASSQDPASRADTQYF | - | TRBV4-1
CASSYSGSSYNEQFF | few | TRBV7-9
CASSRDTMNTEAFF | - | TRBV5-1
CASSYNTDTQYF | - | TRBV7-9
CASSVVAQPNTEAFF | - | TRBV9
CASSQTSYNEQFF | - | TRBV4-2